A selection of T cell receptor beta chains follows, all from one sample in a study of brain T cells in children with intractable seizures. Sequencing was performed with immunoSEQ multiplex PCR; in TCRdb, only in-frame clones are kept and a portion is missing. The sample includes about 340,000 clones, over 85% of them seen just once. The input for sequencing was peripheral blood, taken 4 to 5 months after surgery. The receptors were sampled from a boy in the first two years of life with tuberous sclerosis and intractable seizures. Both conserved end residues are part of each CDR3. Each record gives: V gene, clone size, D gene, J gene, CDR3 protein, CDR3 DNA. A D gene is named only where the DNA matches it firmly. Clone sizes are given selectively: once, few, many, or a class where the clone is expanded.

>TRBV19|few|NA|TRBJ1-5
CASSIPPRQHF
TGTGCCAGTAGTATCCCCCCGAGACAGCATTTT
>TRBV7-3|NA|TRBD1|TRBJ1-4
CASSSDRGHEKLFF
TGTGCCAGCAGCTCCGACAGGGGGCACGAAAAACTGTTTTTT
>TRBV24-1|NA|TRBD1|TRBJ1-1
CATSETPGTGAWGTEAFF
TGTGCCACCAGTGAAACTCCCGGGACAGGAGCTTGGGGCACTGAAGCTTTCTTT
>TRBV19|many|NA|TRBJ2-7
CASSIEDGYGQYF
TGTGCCAGTAGTATAGAAGACGGCTACGGGCAGTACTTC
>TRBV12-3/TRBV12-4|NA|NA|TRBJ1-2
CASSHRVVDGYTF
TGTGCCAGCAGCCACAGGGTTGTCGATGGCTACACCTTC
>TRBV2|NA|NA|TRBJ2-2
CASSANINTGELFF
TGTGCCAGCAGTGCAAACATAAACACCGGGGAGCTGTTTTTT
>TRBV28|NA|NA|TRBJ1-5
CASSSDGISNQPQHF
TGTGCCAGCAGTTCGGACGGAATTAGCAATCAGCCCCAGCATTTT
>TRBV27|NA|TRBD1|TRBJ1-1
CASSLGQGPTSEAFF
TGTGCCAGCAGTTTAGGACAGGGGCCAACTTCTGAAGCTTTCTTT
>TRBV5-1|NA|TRBD2|TRBJ2-7
CASSSELSLAGGYYEQYF
TGCGCCAGCAGCTCGGAACTGTCACTAGCGGGGGGATACTACGAGCAGTACTTC
>TRBV7-8|NA|NA|TRBJ2-3
CASSLEGFSTDTQYF
TGTGCCAGCAGCTTAGAGGGTTTTAGCACAGATACGCAGTATTTT
>TRBV2|once|NA|TRBJ2-3
CASVRDTSTDTQYF
TGTGCCAGCGTGCGGGACACTAGCACAGATACGCAGTATTTT
>TRBV30|NA|NA|TRBJ2-7
CAWKRSVRVNEQYF
TGTGCCTGGAAACGCTCCGTCAGGGTAAACGAGCAGTACTTC
>TRBV27|NA|TRBD1|TRBJ1-4
CASSSWTGANEKLFF
TGTGCCAGCAGTTCCTGGACAGGGGCTAATGAAAAACTGTTTTTT
>TRBV28|NA|NA|TRBJ1-1
CATSKRGPRLNTEAFF
TGTGCCACCTCAAAGCGGGGGCCACGTTTGAACACTGAAGCTTTCTTT
>TRBV5-6|NA|NA|TRBJ2-7
CASSLGDGEQYF
TGTGCCAGCAGCTTGGGGGACGGCGAGCAGTACTTC
>TRBV6-5|NA|NA|TRBJ1-4
CASSSLTGDLEKLFF
TGTGCCAGCAGTTCACTGACAGGAGACCTCGAAAAACTGTTTTTT
>TRBV5-6|NA|TRBD1|TRBJ1-2
CASSLTGVNYGYTF
TGTGCCAGCAGCCTAACAGGGGTGAACTATGGCTACACCTTC
>TRBV9|NA|NA|TRBJ2-1
CASSSGGASYNEQFF
TGTGCCAGCAGTTCCGGAGGGGCGAGCTACAATGAGCAGTTCTTC
>TRBV6-5|NA|NA|TRBJ2-7
CASSSHYEQYF
TGTGCCAGCAGTTCCCACTACGAGCAGTACTTC
>TRBV5-6|NA|NA|TRBJ1-2
CASSLAGSNYGYTF
TGTGCCAGCAGCTTGGCTGGGTCAAACTATGGCTACACCTTC
>TRBV27|many|NA|TRBJ2-7
CASRFNRGSSYEQYF
TGTGCCAGCAGATTTAATAGGGGAAGCTCCTACGAGCAGTACTTC
>TRBV27|NA|NA|TRBJ1-2
CASRGGPRDNYGYTF
TGTGCCAGCAGAGGGGGTCCCAGAGATAACTATGGCTACACCTTC
>TRBV7-2|NA|TRBD1|TRBJ1-2
CASSRAGTETYGYTF
TGTGCCAGCAGCAGGGCCGGGACAGAGACTTATGGCTACACCTTC
>TRBV25-1|once|NA|TRBJ2-3
CASSERLSTDTQYF
TGTGCCAGCAGTGAACGGCTCAGCACAGATACGCAGTATTTT
>TRBV11-2|NA|TRBD2|TRBJ2-1
CASSMTSGGAGKFF
TGTGCCAGCAGCATGACTAGCGGGGGGGCCGGAAAGTTCTTC
>TRBV21-1|NA|NA|TRBJ2-2
CASSKNTPITGELFF
TGTGCCAGCAGCAAGAATACTCCGATCACCGGGGAGCTGTTTTTT
>TRBV24-1|NA|TRBD1|TRBJ1-3
CASGQGAINTIYF
TGTGCCTCCGGACAGGGGGCGATAAACACCATATATTTT
>TRBV19|NA|TRBD1|TRBJ2-1
CASSRTGRNEQFF
TGTGCCAGTAGTAGGACAGGGCGCAATGAGCAGTTCTTC
>TRBV18|NA|NA|TRBJ1-2
CASSYREVYGYTF
TGTGCCAGCTCATACAGGGAGGTCTATGGCTACACCTTC
>TRBV29-1|NA|TRBD2|TRBJ2-7
CSVQLAGGGYEQYF
TGCAGCGTTCAACTAGCGGGGGGAGGCTACGAGCAGTACTTC
>TRBV14|NA|TRBD2|TRBJ2-3
CASSQASGGPWDTQYF
TGTGCCAGCAGCCAAGCGAGCGGGGGCCCCTGGGATACGCAGTATTTT
>TRBV10-2|NA|NA|TRBJ2-7
CASSDLLDWRTTYEQYF
TGCGCCAGCTCGGACTTGCTGGACTGGCGTACCACCTACGAGCAGTACTTC
>TRBV12-3/TRBV12-4|NA|NA|TRBJ1-6
CASSRGSPLHF
TGTGCCAGCAGTCGAGGATCACCCCTCCACTTT
>TRBV20-1|NA|NA|TRBJ2-5
CSASPWASSGTQYF
TGCAGTGCTAGTCCTTGGGCTAGTTCAGGGACCCAGTACTTC
>TRBV3-1/TRBV3-2|NA|NA|TRBJ1-5
CASSQDHVSANQPQHF
TGTGCCAGCAGCCAAGATCATGTTTCGGCTAATCAGCCCCAGCATTTT
>TRBV28|NA|NA|TRBJ2-1
CASSPGGSYNEQFF
TGTGCCAGCAGTCCCGGGGGTTCCTACAATGAGCAGTTCTTC
>TRBV27|NA|NA|TRBJ1-5
CASSLGGSLGVDQPQHF
TGTGCCAGCAGTTTAGGTGGCAGTCTAGGCGTGGATCAGCCCCAGCATTTT
>TRBV5-1|NA|NA|TRBJ1-3
CASSPERGDSGNTIYF
TGCGCCAGCAGCCCCGAGCGGGGTGACTCTGGAAACACCATATATTTT
>TRBV9|NA|NA|TRBJ2-2
CASSVGDRNTGELFF
TGTGCCAGCAGCGTAGGTGACAGAAACACCGGGGAGCTGTTTTTT
>TRBV5-6|NA|NA|TRBJ2-7
CASSLRQTYEQYF
TGTGCCAGCAGCTTGAGGCAGACCTACGAGCAGTACTTC
>TRBV19|NA|NA|TRBJ2-1
CASSMVRGSWYNEQFF
TGTGCCAGTAGTATGGTTAGGGGGAGTTGGTACAATGAGCAGTTCTTC
>TRBV2|NA|NA|TRBJ1-2
CASSSTGNYGYTF
TGTGCCAGCAGTTCAACCGGGAACTATGGCTACACCTTC
>TRBV5-4|NA|TRBD1|TRBJ2-7
CASSLFGTGGYEQYF
TGTGCCAGCAGCTTGTTTGGGACAGGGGGTTACGAGCAGTACTTC
>TRBV7-6|NA|TRBD1|TRBJ2-7
CASSTGQGAYEQYF
TGTGCCAGCAGCACTGGACAGGGGGCGTACGAGCAGTACTTC
>TRBV4-2|NA|NA|TRBJ2-7
CASSLPAEDHEQYF
TGTGCCAGCAGCCTCCCAGCCGAGGACCACGAGCAGTACTTC
>TRBV6-2/TRBV6-3|NA|NA|TRBJ1-1
CASSYELWVMNTEAFF
TGTGCCAGCAGTTACGAACTTTGGGTAATGAACACTGAAGCTTTCTTT
>TRBV7-9|NA|NA|TRBJ1-1
CASSSGRLEAFF
TGTGCCAGCAGCTCGGGGAGGCTTGAAGCTTTCTTT
>TRBV9|NA|NA|TRBJ2-6
CASGLGGAMSSGANVLTF
TGTGCCAGCGGATTGGGGGGAGCAATGAGTTCTGGGGCCAACGTCCTGACTTTC
>TRBV6-6|NA|NA|TRBJ2-2
CASSPSRVGTGELFF
TGTGCCAGCAGCCCCTCTAGGGTCGGGACCGGGGAGCTGTTTTTT